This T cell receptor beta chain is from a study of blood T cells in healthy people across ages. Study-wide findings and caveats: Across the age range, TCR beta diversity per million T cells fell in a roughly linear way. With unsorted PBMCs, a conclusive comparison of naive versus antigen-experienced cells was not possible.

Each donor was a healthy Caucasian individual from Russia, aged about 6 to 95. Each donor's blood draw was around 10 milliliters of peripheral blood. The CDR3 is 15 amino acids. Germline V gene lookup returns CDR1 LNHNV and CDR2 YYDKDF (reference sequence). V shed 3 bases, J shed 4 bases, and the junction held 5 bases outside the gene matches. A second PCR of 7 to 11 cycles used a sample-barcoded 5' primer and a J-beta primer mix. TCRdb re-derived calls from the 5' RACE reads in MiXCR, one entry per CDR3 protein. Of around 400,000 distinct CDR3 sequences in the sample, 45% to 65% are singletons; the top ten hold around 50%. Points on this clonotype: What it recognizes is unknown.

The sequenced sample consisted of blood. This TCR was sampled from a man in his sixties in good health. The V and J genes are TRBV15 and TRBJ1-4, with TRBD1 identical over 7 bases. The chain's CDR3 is CATSSWDSYNEKLFF. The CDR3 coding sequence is TGTGCCACCAGCAGTTGGGACAGCTATAATGAAAAACTGTTTTTT.